The 11 T cell receptor beta chains reported below all come from one sample, sequenced in a study of blood T cell repertoires in COVID-19. The protocol was immunoSEQ multiplex PCR, while the TCRdb copy is restricted to in-frame clones and leaves out a portion. Here the sample spans around 330,000 clones, approximately 81% being singletons. The source material was PBMCs or T cells enriched from blood (not recorded which). The receptor set was obtained from a woman in her thirties who had been exposed to COVID-19.

The table lists this clone with a few counts. The rearrangement joins TRBV14 to TRBJ2-2, with D uncertain. CDR1 and CDR2 from the germline V gene are SGHDN and FVKESK. CDR3 length: 14 residues. Trimming shortened V by 4 bases and J by 5 bases, and 11 bases separated the two germline ends. The CDR3 DNA reads TGTGCCAGCAGCCCAGTGGTCCGAACCGGGGAGCTGTTTTTT. Its translation is CASSPVVRTGELFF.

The V and J genes are TRBV9 and TRBJ1-2; TRBD1 aligns across 10 bases. The V segment lost 6 bases and the J segment 3 bases; nucleotides outside the gene matches: 8. Germline V lookup: CDR1 SGDLS, CDR2 YYNGEE. The CDR3 loop spans 15 amino acids. The DNA for the CDR3 is TGTGCCAGCAAACTGGGACAGGGGATCGACTATGGCTACACCTTC. This gives the protein CASKLGQGIDYGYTF. The variable domain in full, with the rest retrieved from reference TRBV9 and TRBJ1-2, is DSGVTQTPKHLITATGQRVTLRCSPRSGDLSVYWYQQSLDQGLQFLIQYYNGEERAKGNILERFSAQQFPDLHSELNLSSLELGDSALYFCASKLGQGIDYGYTFGSGTRLTVV.

The chain uses TRBV7-9 and TRBJ1-1; a weak D match, TRBD1 (5 bases). The V end was cut by 1 base, the J end by 2 bases, with 11 bases between. The V gene's germline CDR1 is SEHNR and CDR2 FQNEAQ (reference sequence). The CDR3 length is 15 residues. The chain's CDR3 is CASSLDFRGNTEAFF. In DNA, the CDR3 is TGTGCCAGCAGCTTAGATTTTAGGGGTAACACTGAAGCTTTCTTT.

The gene calls are TRBV10-3 and TRBJ2-1; the match to TRBD2 covers 11 bases. V was clipped by 8 bases and J by 5 bases; unmatched bases: 8. Per the germline V gene, CDR1 is ENHRY and CDR2 is SYGVKD. The CDR3 runs to 15 residues. The CDR3 nucleotides read TGTGCCATCGGTAGACTAGCGGGACTAAACAATGAGCAGTTCTTC. This gives the protein CAIGRLAGLNNEQFF.

The chain joins TRBV5-4 to TRBJ2-1, with 11 nucleotides matching TRBD1. With V trimmed by 5 bases and J by 6 bases, 4 bases remained unmatched. CDR1 and CDR2 (germline): SGHNT, YYREEE (reference sequence). The CDR3 is 14 residues long. The CDR3 region has the DNA TGTGCCAGCAGGCCCGGGACAGGGGGCAATGAGCAGTTCTTC. The encoded protein is CASRPGTGGNEQFF.

V and J are TRBV7-2 and TRBJ2-1, with D perhaps TRBD1 (6 bases). Per the germline V gene, CDR1 is SGHTA and CDR2 is FQGNSA. The V and J ends lost 8 bases and 14 bases respectively, with 22 bases between them. This CDR3 is 13 amino acids long. The DNA of the CDR3 is TGTGCCAGCGGATTCGCCACGACAGGCGTCGAGTTCTTC. As protein: CASGFATTGVEFF.

About this clone: This sample includes further DNA sequences coding for the same CDR3. V is TRBV28 and J is TRBJ1-1, with TRBD1 as a possible D gene (6 bases). CDR1 MDHEN and CDR2 SYDVKM come from the germline V gene. The CDR3 runs 12 residues. Trimming removed 5 bases from V and 4 bases from J, with 8 bases in between. The CDR3 loop is CASSRGGTEAFF. In DNA form, the CDR3 reads TGTGCCAGCAGTAGAGGGGGCACTGAAGCTTTCTTT.

The CDR3 DNA is TGTGCCAGCAGCCAGGGCAGGGTGGGCGAGCAGTACTTC. As protein: CASSQGRVGEQYF. The chain couples TRBV3-1 (or the pseudogene TRBV3-2) to TRBJ2-7; tentatively, D is TRBD1 (5 bases). From germline, CDR1 is LGHDT and CDR2 YNNKEL (reference sequence). CDR3 length equals 13 residues. V was pared by 3 bases and J by 6 bases, with 12 bases between.

This clone was seen once. The rearrangement joins TRBV3-1 (or the pseudogene TRBV3-2) to TRBJ2-1, with D perhaps TRBD2 (5 bases). This CDR3 is built from 14 residues. Germline V lookup: CDR1 LGHDT, CDR2 YNNKEL (reference sequence). V was clipped by 0 bases and J by 6 bases, with 9 bases between them. The CDR3 DNA reads TGTGCCAGCAGCCAAGATCACACTAGCAATGAGCAGTTCTTC. It specifies CASSQDHTSNEQFF.

The table lists this clone with a few counts. The rearrangement links TRBV28 to TRBJ1-2, with no clear D. Germline lookup yields CDR1 MDHEN and CDR2 SYDVKM. The germline V and J ends were trimmed by 5 bases and 0 bases, with 7 bases remaining between them. CDR3 length equals 13 residues. The CDR3: CASSLTANYGYTF. CDR3 DNA sequence: TGTGCCAGCAGTCTGACTGCTAACTATGGCTACACCTTC.

The V and J genes are TRBV7-9 and TRBJ2-1, with 8 bases fitting TRBD2. The CDR3 runs 17 residues. Germline V gene data show CDR1 as SEHNR and CDR2 as FQNEAQ (reference sequence). V was pared by 3 bases and J by 1 base, with 8 bases of the junction left unmatched. The CDR3 sequence: CASSFTSGVPSYNEQFF. As DNA, the CDR3 is TGTGCCAGCAGCTTTACTAGCGGAGTTCCTTCCTACAATGAGCAGTTCTTC. Supplemented by reference TRBV7-9 and TRBJ2-1, the full variable domain reads DTGVSQNPRHKITKRGQNVTFRCDPISEHNRLYWYRQTLGQGPEFLTYFQNEAQLEKSRLLSDRFSAERPKGSFSTLEIQRTEQGDSAMYLCASSFTSGVPSYNEQFFGPGTRLTVL.